The clone carrying this T cell receptor (beta chain) was counted a few times. Germline trimming cut 4 bases from V and 4 bases from J; bases unmatched to any gene: 9. The CDR3 is 16 amino acids. Germline loops: CDR1 KGHSH, CDR2 LQKENI. This record belongs to a study of cytomegalovirus exposure and HLA in healthy donors. Using immunoSEQ multiplex PCR, the repertoire was profiled, and TCRdb retains in-frame clones only, with some absent. The sample contains about 120,000 clones, about 89% of which appear only once. The chain joins TRBV18 to TRBJ2-7, with TRBD1 identical over 11 bases. Sequencing used PBMCs. This sequence was found in a woman in her late teens or twenties in good health and CMV-seronegative. The CDR3 spells CASSLPPGQGEYEQYF. In nucleotides, the CDR3 is TGTGCCAGCTCACTTCCGCCGGGACAGGGGGAGTACGAGCAGTACTTC.